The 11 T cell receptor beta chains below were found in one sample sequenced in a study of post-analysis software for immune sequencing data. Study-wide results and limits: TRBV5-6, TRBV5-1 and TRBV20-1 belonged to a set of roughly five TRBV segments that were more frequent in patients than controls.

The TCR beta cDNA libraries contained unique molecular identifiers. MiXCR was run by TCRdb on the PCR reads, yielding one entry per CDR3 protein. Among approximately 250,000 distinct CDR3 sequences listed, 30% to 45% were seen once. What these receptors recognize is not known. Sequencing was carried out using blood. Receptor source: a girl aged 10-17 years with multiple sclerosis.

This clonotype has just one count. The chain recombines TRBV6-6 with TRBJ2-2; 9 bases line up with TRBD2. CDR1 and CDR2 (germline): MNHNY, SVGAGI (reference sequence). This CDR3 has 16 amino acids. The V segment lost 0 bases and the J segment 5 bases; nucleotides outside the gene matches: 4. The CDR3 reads CASSYSRGGATGELFF. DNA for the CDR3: TGTGCCAGCAGTTACTCGCGGGGGGGGGCGACCGGGGAGCTGTTTTTT.

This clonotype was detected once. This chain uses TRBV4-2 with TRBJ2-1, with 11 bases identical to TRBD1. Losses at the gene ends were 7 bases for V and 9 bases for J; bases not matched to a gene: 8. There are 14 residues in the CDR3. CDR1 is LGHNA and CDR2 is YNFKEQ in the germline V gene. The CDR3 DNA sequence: TGTGCCAGCATTGACGGACAGGGGGCGCCTGAGCAGTTCTTC. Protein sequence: CASIDGQGAPEQFF.

The CDR3 loop is CASSYRGQGTYGYTF. CDR3 coding DNA: TGTGCCAGCAGTTACCGGGGACAGGGAACTTATGGCTACACCTTC. The rearrangement uses TRBV6-5 and TRBJ1-2; 9 nucleotides agree with TRBD1. The CDR3 contains 15 residues. Germline V gives CDR1 MNHEY, CDR2 SVGAGI. V lost 2 bases and J lost 5; bases outside the gene matches: 6.

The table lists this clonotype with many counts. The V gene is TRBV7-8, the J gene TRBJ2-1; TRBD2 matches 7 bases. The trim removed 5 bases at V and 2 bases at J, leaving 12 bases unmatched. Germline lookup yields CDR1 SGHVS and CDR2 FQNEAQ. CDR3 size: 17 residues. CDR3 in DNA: TGTGCCAGCAGCCCTGCCCGGGGAGGGATTACCTACAATGAGCAGTTCTTC. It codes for CASSPARGGITYNEQFF.

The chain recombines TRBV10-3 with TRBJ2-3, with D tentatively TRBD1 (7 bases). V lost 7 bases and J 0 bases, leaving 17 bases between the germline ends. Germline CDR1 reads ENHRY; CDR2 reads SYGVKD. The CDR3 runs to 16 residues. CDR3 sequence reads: CAITKSTGTSTDTQYF. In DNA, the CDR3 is TGTGCCATCACTAAATCGACAGGGACTAGCACAGATACGCAGTATTTT.

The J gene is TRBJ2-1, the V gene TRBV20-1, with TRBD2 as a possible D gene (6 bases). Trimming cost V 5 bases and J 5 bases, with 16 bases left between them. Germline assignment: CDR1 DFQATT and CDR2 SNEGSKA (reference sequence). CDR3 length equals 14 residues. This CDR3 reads CSASPGLTHNEQFF. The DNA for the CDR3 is TGCAGTGCTTCCCCTGGACTAACCCACAATGAGCAGTTCTTC.

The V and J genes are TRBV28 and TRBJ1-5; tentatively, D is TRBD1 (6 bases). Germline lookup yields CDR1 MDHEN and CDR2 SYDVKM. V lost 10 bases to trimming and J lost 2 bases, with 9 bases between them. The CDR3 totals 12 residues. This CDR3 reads CATWTGNQPQHF. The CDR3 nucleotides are TGTGCCACCTGGACAGGCAATCAGCCCCAGCATTTT.

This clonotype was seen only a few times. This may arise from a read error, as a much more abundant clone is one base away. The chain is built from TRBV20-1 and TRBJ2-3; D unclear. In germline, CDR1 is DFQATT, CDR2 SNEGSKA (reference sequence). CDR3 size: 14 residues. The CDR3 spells CNAPKQRSTDTQYF. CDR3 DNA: TGCAATGCTCCCAAACAGCGCTCCACAGATACGCAGTATTTT.

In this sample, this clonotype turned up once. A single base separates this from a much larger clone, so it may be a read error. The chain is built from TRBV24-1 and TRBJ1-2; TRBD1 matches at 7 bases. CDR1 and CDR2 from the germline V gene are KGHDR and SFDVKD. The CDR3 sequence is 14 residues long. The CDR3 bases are TGTACCACCAGTGGACAGGACTATCCCTATGGCTACACCTTC. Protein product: CTTSGQDYPYGYTF.

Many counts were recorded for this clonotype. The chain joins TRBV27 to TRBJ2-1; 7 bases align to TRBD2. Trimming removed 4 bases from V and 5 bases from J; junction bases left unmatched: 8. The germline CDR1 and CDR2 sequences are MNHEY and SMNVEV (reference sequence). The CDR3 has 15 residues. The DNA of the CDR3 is TGTGCCAGCAGTTGGGGTAGCGGGCGTAACAATGAGCAGTTCTTC. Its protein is CASSWGSGRNNEQFF.

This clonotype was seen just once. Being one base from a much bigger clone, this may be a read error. CDR3 protein: CASSVGELAGIERFF. CDR3 bases: TGTGCCAGCAGTGTAGGAGAACTAGCGGGGATTGAGCGGTTCTTC. The genes are TRBV12-3 or TRBV12-4 and TRBJ2-1, with 10 bases that match TRBD2. This CDR3 region has 15 residues.